The clone carrying this TCR beta chain was observed a handful of times. V shed 4 bases and J 3 bases; nucleotides not matched to a gene: 17. This CDR3 has 18 amino acids. Germline V CDR1 and CDR2: SGHNT, YYREEE (reference sequence). The record originates from a study of cytomegalovirus exposure and HLA in healthy donors. PCR was performed using 60 Vbeta and 13 Jbeta primers. In the original analysis: Unique TCR beta chains totaled roughly 80 million in a later count, with some 10 million of them shared. Using immunoSEQ multiplex PCR, the repertoire was profiled, and TCRdb retains in-frame clones only, with some absent. D and trimming come from the DNA, and the V and J calls and clone size come from that table. The table has about 160,000 clones, approximately 75% seen once.

The chain has TRBV5-4 and TRBJ2-3, with 7 nucleotides matching TRBD2. The clonotype was recovered from a woman between 18 and 29 years old in good health and CMV-seronegative. Sequencing used PBMCs. CDR3 DNA sequence: TGTGCCAGCAGCCACGGCCTAAGGACTAGTACATTAACAGATACGCAGTATTTT. It yields the protein CASSHGLRTSTLTDTQYF. Combining the CDR3 with reference TRBV5-4 and TRBJ2-3 gives the whole variable domain ETGVTQSPTHLIKTRGQQVTLRCSSQSGHNTVSWYQQALGQGPQFIFQYYREEENGRGNFPPRFSGLQFPNYSSELNVNALELDDSALYLCASSHGLRTSTLTDTQYFGPGTRLTVL.